The 27 T cell receptor beta chains listed next were all sequenced from one sample in a study of shared clonotypes between healthy human individuals. The data were produced by immunoSEQ multiplex PCR, yet TCRdb's version contains in-frame clones alone and is incomplete. The sample includes about 1.1 million clones, approximately 78% of them seen just once. Sequenced: memory CD4+ T cells from PBMCs. Subset described: CD45RA-negative fraction. These receptors were obtained from a man aged 18 to 30 in good health. Some clones in this sample may be carry-over from other donors' samples.

The V and J genes are TRBV11-2 and TRBJ2-7, with TRBD2 as a possible D gene (6 bases). CDR3 length: 14 amino acids. Trimming stripped 3 bases from V and 1 base from J, with 10 bases between. The germline gives CDR1 SGHAT, CDR2 FQNNGV. CDR3 sequence: CASSFRRGSYEQYF. The CDR3 DNA reads TGTGCCAGCAGCTTCAGGCGGGGTTCCTACGAGCAGTACTTC.

This rearrangement joins TRBV5-1 to TRBJ2-6; no clear D. CDR1 SGHRS and CDR2 YFSETQ come from the germline V gene. CDR3 size: 15 residues. V was cut by 0 bases and J by 3 bases, with 7 bases left in between. Here the CDR3 reads CASSLGALGANVLTF. The CDR3 DNA is TGCGCCAGCAGCTTGGGGGCGCTTGGGGCCAACGTCCTGACTTTC.

The sample holds one count of this clone. V usage is TRBV5-6 and J usage is TRBJ2-5, with 12 bases lining up with TRBD1. V gave up 4 bases and J gave up 4 bases; unmatched junction bases: 5. CDR1 is SGHDT, CDR2 YYEEEE, per germline. The CDR3 sequence is 15 residues long. In DNA, the CDR3 is TGTGCCAGCAGCCGGGACAGGGGGCATTTAGAGACCCAGTACTTC. Amino acid sequence: CASSRDRGHLETQYF. Filled out from reference TRBV5-6 and TRBJ2-5, the complete variable domain reads DAGVTQSPTHLIKTRGQQVTLRCSPKSGHDTVSWYQQALGQGPQFIFQYYEEEERQRGNFPDRFSGHQFPNYSSELNVNALLLGDSALYLCASSRDRGHLETQYFGPGTRLLVL.

This clone was counted many times. This sample also contains other DNA sequences that code for the same CDR3. The chain uses TRBV28 and TRBJ2-2; D unresolved. V shed 5 bases and J shed 2 bases, with 6 bases lying between them. CDR3 length: 13 amino acids. Germline V gene data show CDR1 as MDHEN and CDR2 as SYDVKM. In DNA form, the CDR3 reads TGTGCCAGCAGTGGAAGAAACACCGGGGAGCTGTTTTTT. Amino acid sequence: CASSGRNTGELFF.

The CDR3: CASGVRGRSYNEQFF. The DNA for the CDR3 is TGTGCCAGCGGGGTCCGCGGGAGGTCCTACAATGAGCAGTTCTTC. The genes are TRBV6-5 and TRBJ2-1, with TRBD2 matching over 8 bases. Germline V gene lookup returns CDR1 MNHEY and CDR2 SVGAGI. The CDR3 is 15 amino acids. The ends lost 8 bases at V and 1 base at J; junction bases unmatched: 7.

The CDR3, as DNA: TGTGCCAGCAGGGCCGGGACAAGGAACACTGAAGCTTTCTTT. Translation gives CASRAGTRNTEAFF. The J gene is TRBJ1-1, the V gene TRBV6-6; TRBD1 is a possible D gene (6 bases). Germline V gene data show CDR1 as MNHNY and CDR2 as SVGAGI (reference sequence). Trimming stripped 6 bases from V and 1 base from J, with 12 bases between. The CDR3 covers 14 residues.

The chain is built from TRBV30 and TRBJ1-3; D uncertain. CDR1 is GTSNPN, CDR2 SVGIG, per germline (reference sequence). V was trimmed by 5 bases and J by 0 bases, leaving 11 bases between them. This CDR3 spans 14 amino acids. CDR3 nucleotide sequence: TGTGCCTGGCGGGCTGGGTTCTCTGGAAACACCATATATTTT. It specifies CAWRAGFSGNTIYF.

The chain combines TRBV7-3 with TRBJ2-7, with D possibly matching TRBD2 (5 bases). Trimming took 1 base from V and 0 from J, leaving 10 bases between them. There are 15 residues in the CDR3. Germline CDR1 and CDR2: SGHTA and FQGTGA. The CDR3 DNA sequence: TGTGCCAGCAGCTTAATGTCGGGAAGCTCCTACGAGCAGTACTTC. Its translation: CASSLMSGSSYEQYF.

This sequence joins TRBV7-2 and TRBJ2-1; D unclear. V was shortened by 1 base and J by 3 bases, with 10 bases between the two germline ends. This CDR3 is built from 15 residues. Germline assignment: CDR1 SGHTA and CDR2 FQGNSA. The CDR3 region has the DNA TGTGCCAGCAGCTTAGGGGGTCAGTACTACAATGAGCAGTTCTTC. Its translation is CASSLGGQYYNEQFF. Full variable domain (outside the CDR3, taken from reference TRBV7-2 and TRBJ2-1): GAGVSQSPSNKVTEKGKDVELRCDPISGHTALYWYRQSLGQGLEFLIYFQGNSAPDKSGLPSDRFSAERTGGSVSTLTIQRTQQEDSAVYLCASSLGGQYYNEQFFGPGTRLTVL.

This clone was observed a handful of times. The chain is built from TRBV5-1 and TRBJ2-1, with a weak D call TRBD2 (5 bases). There are 13 residues in the CDR3. The germline V gene encodes CDR1 SGHRS and CDR2 YFSETQ. Between the trimmed V and J ends, which lost 2 bases and 7 bases, there was a span of 10 bases. The CDR3, as DNA: TGCGCCAGCAGCTTTACCACGGGGAATGAGCAGTTCTTC. This translates into CASSFTTGNEQFF.

In this sample, this clone turned up a few times. The same CDR3 also results from other DNA sequences found in this sample. The rearrangement links TRBV28 to TRBJ2-7; 7 nucleotides line up with TRBD1. This CDR3 spans 12 amino acids. The germline CDR1 and CDR2 sequences are MDHEN and SYDVKM. J gave up 6 bases and V 2 bases, and 1 base lay outside the gene matches. The CDR3 sequence is CASSLRQGEQYF. Written as DNA, the CDR3 is TGTGCCAGCAGTTTAAGACAGGGCGAGCAGTACTTC.

This clone appeared a single time. The J gene is TRBJ2-7, the V gene TRBV7-3, with 9 bases that match TRBD1. Germline loops: CDR1 SGHTA, CDR2 FQGTGA. With 2 bases clipped from V and 5 bases from J, the junction kept 7 bases outside the gene matches. The CDR3 consists of 15 residues. The CDR3, as DNA: TGTGCCAGCAGCTTACAGGGACAGGGTTTCCACGAGCAGTACTTC. Amino acids: CASSLQGQGFHEQYF.

To note about this clone: One base away lies a much larger clone, so this may be a sequencing read error. The chain uses TRBV5-1 and TRBJ2-2; a possible D gene is TRBD1 (6 bases). Germline CDR1 reads SGHRS; CDR2 reads YFSETQ. Trimming took 0 bases from V and 1 from J, leaving 7 bases between them. This CDR3 has 15 amino acids. The DNA for the CDR3 is TGCGCCAGCAGCTTGGCAGGGGAGAACACCGGGGAGCTGTTTTTT. Amino acid sequence: CASSLAGENTGELFF.

In its sample, this clone was seen a few times. V and J are TRBV19 and TRBJ1-1; tentative D call: TRBD1 (6 bases). Trimming pared 4 bases from V and 7 bases from J, leaving 10 bases between. The CDR3 extends over 12 amino acids. The V gene's germline CDR1 is LNHDA and CDR2 SQIVND (reference sequence). The CDR3 loop reads CASSTRTVEAFF. CDR3 in DNA: TGTGCCAGTAGTACTCGGACAGTTGAAGCTTTCTTT. The entire variable domain, with the rest obtained from reference TRBV19 and TRBJ1-1, is as follows: DGGITQSPKYLFRKEGQNVTLSCEQNLNHDAMYWYRQDPGQGLRLIYYSQIVNDFQKGDIAEGYSVSREKKESFPLTVTSAQKNPTAFYLCASSTRTVEAFFGQGTRLTVV.

Concerning this clone: This sample includes further DNA sequences coding for the same CDR3. J is TRBJ1-1 and V is TRBV18, with D hard to call. Trimming took off 3 bases at V and 3 bases at J, with 8 bases between the two ends. CDR1 is KGHSH and CDR2 is LQKENI in the germline V gene. CDR3 length equals 13 residues. The CDR3 DNA reads as TGTGCCAGCTCACCGATTGAAGACACTGAAGCTTTCTTT. It is translated as CASSPIEDTEAFF.

V gene TRBV28 combines with J gene TRBJ1-5; the D is unclear. This CDR3 has 16 residues. CDR1 and CDR2 (germline): MDHEN, SYDVKM. V lost 1 base and J 6 bases, leaving 16 bases between the germline ends. The CDR3 DNA reads TGTGCCAGCAGTTTATTGGATTGGCAGAGGGCTCAGCCCCAGCATTTT. Amino acid sequence: CASSLLDWQRAQPQHF.

The chain carries TRBV5-4 and TRBJ2-1; TRBD2 aligns across 13 bases. Germline values: CDR1 SGHNT, CDR2 YYREEE (reference sequence). CDR3 length: 17 amino acids. The junction had 5 bases not matched to a gene; V was cut back by 4 bases and J by 1 base. This CDR3 reads CASSPRTSGRSYNEQFF. DNA for the CDR3: TGTGCCAGCAGCCCCCGGACTAGCGGGAGATCCTACAATGAGCAGTTCTTC.

In its sample, this clone was seen once. The chain is built from TRBV25-1 and TRBJ1-2; tentatively, D is TRBD1 (5 bases). Germline V gives CDR1 MGHDK, CDR2 SYGVNS. The CDR3 runs 15 residues. V was trimmed by 3 bases and J by 1 base, leaving 12 bases between them. CDR3 loop: CASSDGGEFNYGYTF. CDR3 sequence (DNA): TGTGCCAGCAGTGACGGAGGGGAGTTTAACTATGGCTACACCTTC.

This clone was counted between two and nine times. The V call is TRBV9, the J call TRBJ1-2, with D possibly being TRBD1 (5 bases). CDR3 size: 13 residues. In germline, CDR1 is SGDLS, CDR2 YYNGEE. Between the trimmed V and J ends, which lost 0 bases and 8 bases, there was a span of 11 bases. The CDR3 DNA is TGTGCCAGCAGCGTAGAAGTACGGGGCGGCTACACCTTC. It is translated as CASSVEVRGGYTF.

The rearrangement links TRBV5-1 to TRBJ1-2; unclear D gene. This CDR3 spans 14 amino acids. Germline assignment: CDR1 SGHRS and CDR2 YFSETQ. The germline V and J ends were trimmed by 0 bases and 8 bases, with 14 bases remaining between them. CDR3 sequence reads: CASSLEGGSQGYTF. CDR3 in DNA: TGCGCCAGCAGCTTGGAGGGTGGGAGCCAAGGCTACACCTTC.

The chain links TRBV7-3 to TRBJ2-3, with 11 bases lining up with TRBD1. J was trimmed by 2 bases and V by 5 bases; bases with no gene match: 6. This CDR3 has 16 amino acids. Germline assignment: CDR1 SGHTA and CDR2 FQGTGA. CDR3 sequence (DNA): TGTGCCAGCAGCCCGGGGACAGGGGGGTCCACAGATACGCAGTATTTT. Residues: CASSPGTGGSTDTQYF.

The V gene is TRBV2, the J gene TRBJ2-7; the match to TRBD1 covers 12 bases. The J call may be incorrect, as the DNA end agrees better with TRBJ2-5. The CDR3 loop spans 16 amino acids. Germline CDR1 and CDR2: SNHLY and FYNNEI. This CDR3 is CASSDSGTGGGETQYF. As DNA, the CDR3 is TGTGCCAGCAGTGATTCCGGGACAGGGGGCGGAGAGACCCAGTACTTC.

This chain uses TRBV28 with TRBJ1-5; a possible D gene is TRBD1 (6 bases). The CDR3 covers 17 residues. The V gene's germline CDR1 is MDHEN and CDR2 SYDVKM. The V end was cut by 10 bases, the J end by 0 bases, with 22 bases between. The CDR3 bases are TGTGCCACATGTCGGCCAGGGACAATTTATAGCAATCAGCCCCAGCATTTT. This translates into CATCRPGTIYSNQPQHF.

The chain employs TRBV7-9 and TRBJ1-4; 9 bases are shared with TRBD1. Germline loops: CDR1 SEHNR, CDR2 FQNEAQ (reference sequence). J was trimmed by 3 bases and V by 4 bases; bases with no gene match: 3. The length of the CDR3 is 15 residues. CDR3 coding DNA: TGTGCCAGCAGCTCAGACAGGGGGGCTAATGAAAAACTGTTTTTT. Translated: CASSSDRGANEKLFF.

The rearrangement joins TRBV27 to TRBJ2-7, with D perhaps assigned TRBD1 or TRBD2 (5 bases each). The V and J ends lost 5 bases and 3 bases respectively, with 11 bases between them. This CDR3 is built from 13 residues. Germline CDR1 reads MNHEY; CDR2 reads SMNVEV (reference sequence). CDR3: CASSPWDGYEQYF. As DNA, the CDR3 is TGTGCCAGCAGTCCTTGGGACGGCTACGAGCAGTACTTC.

The table lists this clone with a count of one. Distinct nucleotide sequences in the sample also encode this CDR3. V usage is TRBV11-3 and J usage is TRBJ2-2; D call uncertain. V gave up 1 base and J gave up 6 bases, with 3 bases separating them. Germline loops: CDR1 SGHNT, CDR2 YENEEA. The length of the CDR3 is 12 residues. Here the CDR3 reads CASSLGPGELFF. CDR3 nucleotides: TGTGCCAGCAGCTTAGGGCCCGGGGAGCTGTTTTTT.

V gene TRBV28 combines with J gene TRBJ2-2; the match to TRBD1 covers 8 bases. V was pared by 3 bases and J by 6 bases, with 6 bases of the junction left unmatched. The CDR3 runs to 15 residues. Germline CDR1 and CDR2: MDHEN and SYDVKM. The CDR3 here is CASSFIARGPGELFF. CDR3 DNA: TGTGCCAGCAGTTTCATCGCCAGGGGGCCCGGGGAGCTGTTTTTT.